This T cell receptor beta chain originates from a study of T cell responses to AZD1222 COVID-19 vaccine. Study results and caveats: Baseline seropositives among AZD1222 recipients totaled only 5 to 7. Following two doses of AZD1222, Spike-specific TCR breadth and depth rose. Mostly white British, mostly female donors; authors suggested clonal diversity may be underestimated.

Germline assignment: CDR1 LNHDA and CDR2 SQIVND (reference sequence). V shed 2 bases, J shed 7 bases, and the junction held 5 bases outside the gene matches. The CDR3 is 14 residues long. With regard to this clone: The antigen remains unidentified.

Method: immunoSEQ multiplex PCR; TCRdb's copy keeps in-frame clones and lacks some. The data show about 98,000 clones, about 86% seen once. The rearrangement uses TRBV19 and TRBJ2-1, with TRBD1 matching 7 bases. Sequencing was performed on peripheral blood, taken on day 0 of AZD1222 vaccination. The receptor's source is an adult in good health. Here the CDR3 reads CASSIHRGRNEQFF. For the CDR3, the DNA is TGTGCCAGTAGTATACATAGGGGGCGGAATGAGCAGTTCTTC.